This TCR beta chain was captured by sequencing in a study of blood T cell repertoires in COVID-19. Study-level background: Sites across the United States, Italy and Spain contributed samples from acute and convalescent COVID-19. Sources were T cells, B-cell-depleted T cells, or PBMCs; the material itself was cDNA or gDNA.

Per the original methods: Scientists estimated how many nucleated cells there were by amplifying reference gene primers. The method was immunoSEQ multiplex PCR; TCRdb's version includes in-frame clones alone and lacks a portion of them. The DNA was the basis for D and trimming; V, J and clone size are from that table. The sample comprises approximately 230,000 clones, approximately 88% of which are singletons, and around 6.6% rests with the top ten. Seattle researchers signed up patients amid active infection and tracked them longitudinally. Material: peripheral blood. The TCR comes from a woman between 25 and 40 years old with COVID-19, enrolled during active disease.

DNA of the CDR3: TGTGCCAGCTCACCAGGCAGGCTGAACACTGAAGCTTTCTTT. This encodes CASSPGRLNTEAFF. This rearrangement joins TRBV18 to TRBJ1-1; D not certain. Germline CDR1 is KGHSH and CDR2 is LQKENI. With 2 bases removed from V and 0 bases from J, the gap between germline ends came to 7 bases. The CDR3 covers 14 residues.